These 31 T cell receptor beta chains originate from one sample sequenced in a study of blood T cell repertoires in COVID-19. Libraries were prepared by immunoSEQ multiplex PCR; TCRdb keeps only in-frame clonotypes and omits some of them. The sample contains under 45,000 clones, over 70% of which appear only once. Sequenced sample: peripheral blood. The receptors here all came from a woman aged 80 or over with active or convalescent COVID-19.

The chain employs TRBV5-4 and TRBJ1-1; possible D gene TRBD1, 6 bases. Looked up from germline, CDR1 is SGHNT and CDR2 is YYREEE (reference sequence). This CDR3 is 15 amino acids long. V lost 4 bases to trimming and J lost 2 bases, with 15 bases between them. The CDR3 bases are TGTGCCAGCAGCCGCAGACAGGTGGAAAACACTGAAGCTTTCTTT. Protein product: CASSRRQVENTEAFF.

This chain uses TRBV28 with TRBJ1-2; D gene unclear. V was clipped by 4 bases and J by 5 bases, with 17 bases between them. This CDR3 spans 15 amino acids. Germline V lookup: CDR1 MDHEN, CDR2 SYDVKM. CDR3 bases: TGTGCCAGCAGTTCGCTGGAATACCTAGGATATGGCTACACCTTC. This sequence encodes CASSSLEYLGYGYTF.

The V call is TRBV11-3, the J call TRBJ2-1; 9 bases match TRBD1. Germline CDR1 and CDR2: SGHNT and YENEEA. The CDR3 has 15 residues. After removal of 1 base from V and 8 bases from J, the junction contained 6 bases not matched to a gene. The CDR3 DNA follows: TGTGCCAGCAGCTTAGGGGTACAGGGGGCGTATGAGCAGTTCTTC. Translated: CASSLGVQGAYEQFF.

This sequence joins TRBV5-1 and TRBJ2-7; D is perhaps TRBD2 (5 bases). The germline V gene encodes CDR1 SGHRS and CDR2 YFSETQ. Trimming removed 5 bases at V and 1 base at J, with 13 bases between. CDR3 size: 14 residues. CDR3 coding DNA: TGCGCCAGCAGGCCCGCTACGGGATCCTACGAGCAGTACTTC. Translated, it gives CASRPATGSYEQYF.

This rearrangement joins TRBV7-9 to TRBJ2-7, with 9 bases lining up with TRBD1. The germline V gene encodes CDR1 SEHNR and CDR2 FQNEAQ (reference sequence). V shed 4 bases, J shed 3 bases, and the junction held 7 bases outside the gene matches. The length of the CDR3 is 15 residues. The CDR3 region has the DNA TGTGCCAGCAGCTCCGGGACAGGGTTCGACTACGAGCAGTACTTC. It yields the protein CASSSGTGFDYEQYF.

This sequence joins TRBV27 and TRBJ1-1; D is perhaps TRBD1 (5 bases). V dropped 7 bases and J dropped 10 bases, with 19 bases sitting between them. The CDR3 contains 13 residues. CDR1 and CDR2 from the germline V gene are MNHEY and SMNVEV (reference sequence). In nucleotides, the CDR3 is TGTGCCAGCATCCCACTGGCAGGGAGGAGAGCTTTCTTT. Translating gives CASIPLAGRRAFF.

The rearrangement joins TRBV2 to TRBJ2-7, with 14 bases identical to TRBD2. The ends lost 6 bases at V and 9 bases at J; junction bases unmatched: 4. The CDR3 has 13 amino acids. Germline values: CDR1 SNHLY, CDR2 FYNNEI. The CDR3 here is CASSPGLAGVQYF. CDR3 coding DNA: TGTGCCAGCAGCCCGGGACTAGCGGGAGTGCAGTACTTC.

The chain is built from TRBV29-1 and TRBJ2-2; TRBD1 agrees at 7 bases. Germline CDR1 is SQVTM and CDR2 is ANQGSEA. V was pared by 0 bases and J by 4 bases, with 2 bases of the junction left unmatched. This CDR3 has 14 residues. Here the CDR3 reads CSVEDRGITGELFF. The CDR3 DNA reads TGCAGCGTTGAAGACAGGGGGATCACCGGGGAGCTGTTTTTT.

DNA for the CDR3: TGTGCCAGCAGCCATTCAGGGGGCCTTTACACTGAAGCTTTCTTT. Amino acid sequence: CASSHSGGLYTEAFF. The chain recombines TRBV4-2 with TRBJ1-1; 8 bases are shared with TRBD1. Germline trimming cut 3 bases from V and 3 bases from J; bases unmatched to any gene: 6. Germline loops: CDR1 LGHNA, CDR2 YNFKEQ. The CDR3 has 15 amino acids.

This clone was picked up one time. The genes are TRBV2 and TRBJ2-3; TRBD2 matches 14 bases. The length of the CDR3 is 15 residues. V lost 6 bases to trimming and J lost 6 bases; unmatched junction nucleotides: 5. Germline V CDR1 and CDR2: SNHLY, FYNNEI. CDR3: CASRVGLAGADTQYF. CDR3 sequence (DNA): TGTGCCAGCAGGGTGGGACTAGCGGGAGCCGATACGCAGTATTTT.

V is TRBV28 and J is TRBJ1-4; 8 bases map to TRBD1. The CDR3 sequence is 15 residues long. Trimming took 4 bases from V and 4 from J; bases not matched to a gene: 5. CDR1 is MDHEN, CDR2 SYDVKM, per germline. The CDR3 reads CASSSQGQDNEKLFF. DNA for the CDR3: TGTGCCAGCAGTTCACAGGGACAGGATAATGAAAAACTGTTTTTT.

CDR3 coding DNA: TGTGCCACCAGTGTTGGGAGTGGCGAGCAGTTCTTC. This gives the protein CATSVGSGEQFF. The rearrangement uses TRBV24-1 and TRBJ2-1; D perhaps matches TRBD2 (5 bases). In germline, CDR1 is KGHDR, CDR2 SFDVKD. V was clipped by 5 bases and J by 10 bases, with 11 bases between them. The CDR3 is 12 residues long.

The V and J genes are TRBV28 and TRBJ1-2, with TRBD1 matching over 9 bases. Trimming took 6 bases from V and 7 from J; bases not matched to a gene: 9. CDR3 length: 14 amino acids. Germline V gene data show CDR1 as MDHEN and CDR2 as SYDVKM. For the CDR3, the DNA is TGTGCCAGCAGAGCAACAGGGGGCGCCAGTGGCTACACCTTC. Translating it yields CASRATGGASGYTF.

The V call is TRBV5-4, the J call TRBJ2-3; a possible D gene is TRBD2 (5 bases). The CDR3 sequence is 14 residues long. Trimming removed 7 bases at V and 2 bases at J, with 14 bases between. Looked up from germline, CDR1 is SGHNT and CDR2 is YYREEE (reference sequence). Here the CDR3 DNA reads TGTGCCAGCTGTTCCAGCGGAAACACAGATACGCAGTATTTT. Its protein product is CASCSSGNTDTQYF.

The CDR3 sequence is CASSQGRGQLYSNQPQHF. The CDR3 DNA sequence: TGCGCCAGCAGCCAAGGGAGGGGACAGTTATATAGCAATCAGCCCCAGCATTTT. The J gene is TRBJ1-5, the V gene TRBV4-1; 7 nucleotides align to TRBD1. The CDR3 loop spans 18 amino acids. The junction had 9 bases not matched to a gene; V was cut back by 1 base and J by 0 bases. Per germline, CDR1 MGHRA and CDR2 YSYEKL.

This chain links TRBV24-1 with TRBJ2-2, with 7 bases lining up with TRBD2. The CDR3 is made up of 16 amino acids. The trim removed 2 bases at V and 3 bases at J, leaving 5 bases unmatched. CDR1 and CDR2 from the germline V gene are KGHDR and SFDVKD. This chain's CDR3 is CATSDYGGSYTGELFF. CDR3 bases: TGTGCCACCAGTGATTATGGCGGGAGTTACACCGGGGAGCTGTTTTTT.

The rearrangement uses TRBV6-5 and TRBJ2-2; D is perhaps TRBD2 (5 bases). This CDR3 spans 14 amino acids. Germline CDR1 reads MNHEY; CDR2 reads SVGAGI. Trimming cost V 10 bases and J 5 bases, with 17 bases left between them. The CDR3 DNA follows: TGTGCCACCAACCCTAGCAGGAGAACCGGGGAGCTGTTTTTT. Protein: CATNPSRRTGELFF.

This clone was observed once. This chain uses TRBV30 with TRBJ1-1; D remains unclear. The CDR3 is 15 residues long. CDR1 is GTSNPN, CDR2 SVGIG, per germline (reference sequence). The V gene lost 0 bases and the J gene lost 3 bases, with 14 bases spanning the gap. The CDR3 region is CAWSVRGPLYTEAFF. CDR3 nucleotide sequence: TGTGCCTGGAGTGTACGTGGCCCCCTCTACACTGAAGCTTTCTTT.

The chain combines TRBV19 with TRBJ1-1, with a weak D call TRBD1 (5 bases). CDR1 is LNHDA and CDR2 is SQIVND in the germline V gene (reference sequence). The length of the CDR3 is 15 residues. The V end was cut by 3 bases, the J end by 1 base, with 12 bases between. The CDR3 bases are TGTGCCAGTAGTATGTGGGGGGGTACGAACACTGAAGCTTTCTTT. It translates to CASSMWGGTNTEAFF.

V is TRBV6-4 and J is TRBJ1-1; 7 bases fit TRBD1. CDR1 is MRHNA and CDR2 is SNTAGT in the germline V gene. The CDR3 spans 13 residues. Trimming cost V 4 bases and J 3 bases; bases outside gene matches: 2. CDR3 coding DNA: TGTGCCAGCAGTGTAGACAGGGACACTGAAGCTTTCTTT. Encoded protein: CASSVDRDTEAFF.

The rearrangement joins TRBV3-1 (or the pseudogene TRBV3-2) to TRBJ1-2; weak D call: TRBD1 (5 bases). CDR3 length equals 14 residues. V shed 4 bases and J shed 4 bases, with 13 bases lying between them. Germline V CDR1 and CDR2: LGHDT, YNNKEL (reference sequence). CDR3 protein: CASSPTTGGYGYTF. The CDR3, as DNA: TGTGCCAGCAGCCCTACAACGGGGGGCTATGGCTACACCTTC.

This chain links TRBV5-1 with TRBJ2-7; D might be TRBD1 (7 bases). V shed 5 bases and J shed 5 bases, with 20 bases lying between them. Germline CDR1 SGHRS, CDR2 YFSETQ. The CDR3 runs 15 residues. The CDR3 DNA is TGCGCCAGCAGACAAGAACTCCGCAGGGGGGACGAGCAGTACTTC. Encoded protein: CASRQELRRGDEQYF.

The rearrangement uses TRBV20-1 and TRBJ2-1; D might be TRBD2 (6 bases). This CDR3 has 13 amino acids. V lost 3 bases, J lost 5 bases, and 11 bases lay in between. Per the germline V gene, CDR1 is DFQATT and CDR2 is SNEGSKA (reference sequence). This CDR3 reads CSASRGTNNEQFF. DNA of the CDR3: TGCAGTGCTAGTCGCGGGACCAACAATGAGCAGTTCTTC.

CDR3 sequence (DNA): TGTGCCAGCAGCTTAGCGGCTAGCGGGAGGGGCCGCCCCAATGAGCAGTTCTTC. Translating gives CASSLAASGRGRPNEQFF. This chain joins TRBV7-6 and TRBJ2-1; 12 bases map to TRBD2. Germline CDR1 reads SGHVS; CDR2 reads FNYEAQ. The CDR3 is made up of 18 amino acids. V shed 0 bases, J shed 6 bases, and the junction held 9 bases outside the gene matches.

V is TRBV12-3 or TRBV12-4 and J is TRBJ2-7; TRBD2 matches at 7 bases. This CDR3 has 13 residues. The trim removed 6 bases at V and 2 bases at J, leaving 4 bases unmatched. The CDR3 spells CASRVAGPYEQYF. CDR3 in DNA: TGTGCCAGCAGGGTAGCGGGCCCCTACGAGCAGTACTTC.

CDR3 DNA: TGCGCCAGCAGCTTGGTCTCTAGAGGCCCCTACAATGAGCAGTTCTTC. Translation gives CASSLVSRGPYNEQFF. This chain uses TRBV5-1 with TRBJ2-1; D gene unclear. The CDR3 totals 16 residues. The germline V and J ends were trimmed by 0 bases and 2 bases, with 12 bases remaining between them. CDR1 and CDR2 from the germline V gene are SGHRS and YFSETQ.

Only one count was recorded for this clone. The V call is TRBV27, the J call TRBJ1-5, with TRBD1 matching over 8 bases. The ends lost 4 bases at V and 4 bases at J; junction bases unmatched: 6. This CDR3 is 15 amino acids long. CDR1 and CDR2 (germline): MNHEY, SMNVEV (reference sequence). The CDR3 spells CASSSSRQGNQPQHF. The CDR3 DNA sequence: TGTGCCAGCAGTTCCTCACGACAGGGGAATCAGCCCCAGCATTTT.

The rearrangement links TRBV19 to TRBJ2-2; 7 bases fit TRBD2. The CDR3 contains 17 residues. The germline V gene has CDR1 LNHDA and CDR2 SQIVND (reference sequence). V was clipped by 8 bases and J by 0 bases; unmatched bases: 12. The CDR3 loop is CASGTAGAFANTGELFF. The CDR3 coding sequence is TGTGCCAGTGGAACGGCGGGAGCCTTCGCGAACACCGGGGAGCTGTTTTTT.

This chain links TRBV11-1 with TRBJ2-5; weak D call: TRBD2 (8 bases). V dropped 5 bases and J dropped 6 bases, with 19 bases sitting between them. Per the germline V gene, CDR1 is SGHAT and CDR2 is FQDESV (reference sequence). The CDR3 has 15 amino acids. In DNA, the CDR3 is TGTGCCAGCAGCCCCCGGGAGGGGGCGTTTAAGACCCAGTACTTC. Its translation: CASSPREGAFKTQYF.

The chain is built from TRBV2 and TRBJ2-7, with 13 nucleotides matching TRBD2. Germline CDR1 SNHLY, CDR2 FYNNEI. This CDR3 region has 15 residues. Germline trimming cut 5 bases from V and 7 bases from J; bases unmatched to any gene: 8. CDR3 loop: CASSSLAGGPGEQYF. In nucleotides, the CDR3 is TGTGCCAGCAGTTCACTAGCGGGAGGGCCCGGGGAGCAGTACTTC.

The chain employs TRBV19 and TRBJ2-1; TRBD1 might be the D (6 bases). Germline V gene sequence: CDR1 LNHDA, CDR2 SQIVND (reference sequence). The CDR3 covers 15 residues. Trimming cost V 4 bases and J 1 base, with 11 bases left between them. CDR3 loop: CASSTRQDSYNEQFF. CDR3 nucleotides: TGTGCCAGTAGTACACGACAGGATTCCTACAATGAGCAGTTCTTC.